This passage covers 19 T cell receptor beta chains from one sample sequenced in a study of cytomegalovirus exposure and HLA in healthy donors. The primer mix had 60 Vbeta and 13 Jbeta primers. TCRdb keeps only in-frame clones here, not all; method: immunoSEQ multiplex PCR. Here the sample spans 50,000 to 75,000 clones, less than 85% being singletons. Material for sequencing was PBMCs. These receptors came from a man aged 30 to 45 in good health and CMV-seropositive.

This chain joins TRBV28 and TRBJ1-6, with D possibly being TRBD1 (6 bases). The CDR3 extends over 15 amino acids. V dropped 6 bases and J dropped 7 bases, with 16 bases sitting between them. The germline V gene has CDR1 MDHEN and CDR2 SYDVKM. The CDR3 bases are TGTGCCAGCAGCTATTGGGGGCGGATAAATTCACCCCTCCACTTT. Its protein is CASSYWGRINSPLHF.

The sample holds one count of this clone. This chain connects TRBV29-1 to TRBJ2-5; 9 nucleotides agree with TRBD1. Matching the DNA end better, TRBJ2-7 makes the J call doubtful. The CDR3 consists of 14 residues. Per the germline V gene, CDR1 is SQVTM and CDR2 is ANQGSEA. CDR3 nucleotide sequence: TGCAGCGTTGAAGCCGGGACAGGGCCCTACGAGCAGTACTTC. Amino acid sequence: CSVEAGTGPYEQYF.

CDR3 region: CASSPINRGSTEAFF. The CDR3 DNA reads TGTGCCAGCAGCCCAATAAACAGGGGATCGACTGAAGCTTTCTTT. The chain has TRBV28 and TRBJ1-1; TRBD1 agrees at 7 bases. V lost 6 bases to trimming and J lost 5 bases; unmatched junction nucleotides: 12. This CDR3 has 15 amino acids. From germline, CDR1 is MDHEN and CDR2 SYDVKM.

The rearrangement uses TRBV9 and TRBJ1-2; tentative D call: TRBD1 (6 bases). V was trimmed by 3 bases and J by 5 bases, leaving 20 bases between them. CDR3 length: 16 residues. Per the germline V gene, CDR1 is SGDLS and CDR2 is YYNGEE. For the CDR3, the DNA is TGTGCCAGCAGCGCCCCCCGGGGGGCGACTCGATATGGCTACACCTTC. It encodes CASSAPRGATRYGYTF. Full variable domain (missing parts from reference TRBV9 and TRBJ1-2): DSGVTQTPKHLITATGQRVTLRCSPRSGDLSVYWYQQSLDQGLQFLIQYYNGEERAKGNILERFSAQQFPDLHSELNLSSLELGDSALYFCASSAPRGATRYGYTFGSGTRLTVV.

A word on this clone: The sample contains more than one DNA sequence encoding this CDR3. This chain joins TRBV15 and TRBJ1-4; unclear D gene. Germline values: CDR1 LNHNV, CDR2 YYDKDF (reference sequence). The length of the CDR3 is 16 residues. With 0 bases removed from V and 6 bases from J, the gap between germline ends came to 14 bases. In DNA, the CDR3 is TGTGCCACCAGCAGAGATCCCGCGGGGATACATGAAAAACTGTTTTTT. Translation: CATSRDPAGIHEKLFF.

The J gene is TRBJ2-1, the V gene TRBV9; 14 nucleotides match TRBD2. The V gene end was trimmed by 0 bases and the J gene end by 6 bases; junction bases not matched to a gene: 8. This CDR3 has 18 residues. Germline V gene data show CDR1 as SGDLS and CDR2 as YYNGEE. The chain's CDR3 is CASSVGTSGGSLFNEQFF. The CDR3 DNA sequence: TGTGCCAGCAGCGTAGGGACTAGCGGGGGGTCATTATTCAATGAGCAGTTCTTC. Based on the CDR3 plus reference TRBV9 and TRBJ2-1, the full variable domain is DSGVTQTPKHLITATGQRVTLRCSPRSGDLSVYWYQQSLDQGLQFLIQYYNGEERAKGNILERFSAQQFPDLHSELNLSSLELGDSALYFCASSVGTSGGSLFNEQFFGPGTRLTVL.

The table lists this clone with a count of one. The chain combines TRBV7-9 with TRBJ2-5, with 8 bases that match TRBD2. The J call may be faulty, since TRBJ2-7 better matches the DNA end. The CDR3 sequence is 14 residues long. CDR1 is SEHNR, CDR2 FQNEAQ, per germline (reference sequence). The CDR3 region has the DNA TGTGCCAGCAGCCCCGGGGGGGAGAAGGACGAGCAGTACTTC. Translating it yields CASSPGGEKDEQYF.

V gene TRBV5-4 combines with J gene TRBJ1-6; maybe TRBD1 (5 bases). CDR3 length: 14 residues. CDR1 SGHNT and CDR2 YYREEE come from the germline V gene (reference sequence). V dropped 0 bases and J dropped 10 bases, with 11 bases sitting between them. In DNA form, the CDR3 reads TGTGCCAGCAGCTTGGGGGGCGTTGGGTCACCCCTCCACTTT. Translated: CASSLGGVGSPLHF.

This CDR3 is CASSLVPGPREQFF. The CDR3 DNA follows: TGCGCCAGCAGCTTGGTTCCGGGTCCCCGTGAGCAGTTCTTC. The V gene is TRBV5-1, the J gene TRBJ2-1; D call uncertain. Trimming pared 0 bases from V and 9 bases from J, leaving 13 bases between. Per germline, CDR1 SGHRS and CDR2 YFSETQ. The length of the CDR3 is 14 residues.

This chain connects TRBV18 to TRBJ1-1, with 7 bases aligning to TRBD1. Germline-derived CDR1 and CDR2 are KGHSH and LQKENI. The CDR3 runs to 15 residues. Trimming at V came to 1 base and at J to 5 bases, leaving 7 bases not matched to a gene. The DNA for the CDR3 is TGTGCCAGCTCACCACAGCAGGGGGGTGGAACTGAAGCTTTCTTT. It translates to CASSPQQGGGTEAFF.

This clone was seen a handful of times. The gene calls are TRBV30 and TRBJ1-1, with a possible D match to TRBD1 (5 bases). This CDR3 is 14 amino acids long. The germline V gene has CDR1 GTSNPN and CDR2 SVGIG (reference sequence). Trimming removed 5 bases from V and 1 base from J, with 14 bases in between. CDR3 loop: CAWARETENTEAFF. For the CDR3, the DNA is TGTGCCTGGGCTCGCGAGACAGAGAACACTGAAGCTTTCTTT.

The chain employs TRBV19 and TRBJ1-2; the match to TRBD1 covers 7 bases. The CDR3 totals 15 residues. Unmatched junction bases numbered 9, after V lost 4 bases and J lost 4 bases. Germline V gene sequence: CDR1 LNHDA, CDR2 SQIVND (reference sequence). The CDR3 nucleotides are TGTGCCAGTAGTAGCTCTCGGACAGGTGTCTATGGCTACACCTTC. Residues: CASSSSRTGVYGYTF.

The rearrangement links TRBV4-2 to TRBJ1-1; no clear D gene. Germline CDR1 LGHNA, CDR2 YNFKEQ. V was shortened by 0 bases and J by 7 bases, with 12 bases between the two germline ends. There are 14 residues in the CDR3. The CDR3 region has the DNA TGTGCCAGCAGCCAAGAAGATCGGGTCGGTGAAGCTTTCTTT. This gives the protein CASSQEDRVGEAFF.

The V gene is TRBV9, the J gene TRBJ1-1, with a possible D match to TRBD1 (5 bases). Trimming pared 0 bases from V and 4 bases from J, leaving 7 bases between. Germline V gene sequence: CDR1 SGDLS, CDR2 YYNGEE. CDR3 length: 13 residues. The CDR3 is CASSVEGPTEAFF. Here the CDR3 DNA reads TGTGCCAGCAGCGTAGAGGGGCCCACTGAAGCTTTCTTT.

The gene calls are TRBV5-1 and TRBJ2-7, with D possibly being TRBD2 (6 bases). The germline V gene has CDR1 SGHRS and CDR2 YFSETQ. The CDR3 contains 15 residues. V was shortened by 4 bases and J by 3 bases, with 17 bases between the two germline ends. CDR3 amino acids: CASSGGLRSFYEQYF. As DNA, the CDR3 is TGCGCCAGCAGCGGAGGACTACGAAGCTTCTACGAGCAGTACTTC.

V and J are TRBV9 and TRBJ2-7; D is perhaps TRBD1 (5 bases). The CDR3 contains 15 residues. The ends were cut back, 4 bases at V and 3 bases at J, with 17 bases in the middle. Germline values: CDR1 SGDLS, CDR2 YYNGEE. The CDR3 protein is CASSPDSFTIYEQYF. The CDR3 DNA follows: TGTGCCAGCAGCCCCGACAGCTTCACAATCTACGAGCAGTACTTC.

V and J are TRBV30 and TRBJ1-3; TRBD1 matches at 7 bases. This CDR3 has 15 residues. Germline assignment: CDR1 GTSNPN and CDR2 SVGIG (reference sequence). The ends lost 2 bases at V and 0 bases at J; junction bases unmatched: 4. The CDR3 DNA reads as TGTGCCTGGAGTCGGACAGGCATCTCTGGAAACACCATATATTTT. As protein: CAWSRTGISGNTIYF.

The CDR3 sequence: CSGGGVTEAFF. CDR3 nucleotides: TGCAGCGGAGGGGGGGTCACTGAAGCTTTCTTT. The chain couples TRBV29-1 to TRBJ1-1, with D perhaps matching TRBD1 (6 bases). The V end lost 7 bases, the J end lost 4 bases, and 10 bases lay between the germline ends. CDR1 and CDR2 from the germline V gene are SQVTM and ANQGSEA. The CDR3 extends over 11 amino acids.

The rearrangement joins TRBV15 to TRBJ2-3; TRBD1 might be the D (6 bases). Germline CDR1 LNHNV, CDR2 YYDKDF (reference sequence). V was trimmed by 3 bases and J by 1 base, leaving 8 bases between them. CDR3 length: 14 amino acids. In DNA, the CDR3 is TGTGCCACCAGCAGGGACAGCCGCACAGATACGCAGTATTTT. Residues: CATSRDSRTDTQYF. Complete variable domain (other parts from reference TRBV15 and TRBJ2-3): DAMVIQNPRYQVTQFGKPVTLSCSQTLNHNVMYWYQQKSSQAPKLLFHYYDKDFNNEADTPDNFQSRRPNTSFCFLDIRSPGLGDTAMYLCATSRDSRTDTQYFGPGTRLTVL.